This entry is about one T cell receptor beta chain. What it binds is not known. This record comes from a study of cytomegalovirus exposure and HLA in healthy donors. Study-wide background: There were about 85 million unique TCRs (from HLA-typed donors) in an early data release. Notes on the study in general: A later analysis reportedly found that, within productive TCRs, an Asian-associated ancestry cluster had fewer N-insertions than the mean observed across the roughly 690 donors. The study flagged around 160 TCR beta chains as cytomegalovirus-associated. Reportedly, HLA-A and HLA-B alleles of most subjects were accurately predicted from TCR beta.

This PCR relied on a set of 60 Vbeta primers and 13 Jbeta primers. Only in-frame clones appear in the TCRdb table, and some are missing; sequencing was by immunoSEQ multiplex PCR. Here the sample table reports about 200,000 clones. Germline-derived CDR1 and CDR2 are GTSNPN and SVGIG (reference sequence). Trimming removed 1 base at V and 0 bases at J, with 13 bases between. The CDR3 sequence is 16 residues long. The rearrangement uses TRBV30 and TRBJ1-3; tentative D call: TRBD1 (6 bases). Sequenced input: PBMCs. The sequence came from a man aged 25 to 45 in good health and CMV-seronegative. CDR3 DNA: TGTGCCTGGAGTGACCTAACAGGGACCTCTGGAAACACCATATATTTT. This codes for CAWSDLTGTSGNTIYF.